This TCR beta chain is drawn from a study of blood T cell repertoires in COVID-19. Study overall: Material from acute and convalescent COVID-19 was sourced from the United States, Italy and Spain.

Per the authors' pipeline: The assay estimated nucleated cells by amplifying reference gene primers. The data were produced by immunoSEQ multiplex PCR, yet TCRdb's version contains in-frame clones alone and is incomplete. V and J calls and clone size follow that table, whereas D and trimming were derived from the DNA. Among about 230,000 clones listed, approximately 80% were seen once. The germline V gene has CDR1 MNHEY and CDR2 SVGAGI. Trimming pared 6 bases from V and 0 bases from J, leaving 7 bases between. The length of the CDR3 is 13 residues. The TCR comes from a man between 40 and 49 years old with acute or convalescent COVID-19. Sequences were obtained from peripheral blood. The V gene is TRBV6-5, the J gene TRBJ2-3; D is perhaps TRBD2 (6 bases). CDR3 bases: TGTGCCAGCAGAGGGACTAGCACAGATACGCAGTATTTT. Translating it yields CASRGTSTDTQYF.